This entry lists 14 T cell receptor beta chains sequenced from one sample in a study of Tregs in tolerant kidney transplant recipients. Libraries were prepared by immunoSEQ multiplex PCR; TCRdb keeps only in-frame clonotypes and omits some of them. The sample yields 100,000 to 150,000 clones, around 91% seen once. Sequencing was carried out using CD4+ T cells from blood. Source of these receptors: a human donor in good health.

DNA for the CDR3: TGCGCCAGCAGCCAGGGAAGACCCGGCTCCTACAATGAGCAGTTCTTC. Its protein product is CASSQGRPGSYNEQFF. This sequence joins TRBV4-1 and TRBJ2-1; D not certain. From germline, CDR1 is MGHRA and CDR2 YSYEKL. Trimming cost V 3 bases and J 0 bases, with 12 bases left between them. The CDR3 contains 16 residues.

This sequence joins TRBV9 and TRBJ2-3; perhaps D is TRBD1 or TRBD2 (6 bases each). Trimming shortened V by 0 bases and J by 7 bases, and 27 bases separated the two germline ends. This CDR3 has 19 residues. The V gene's germline CDR1 is SGDLS and CDR2 YYNGEE. CDR3 nucleotide sequence: TGTGCCAGCAGCGTAGCTACGAGGGAGAGACGGGCAGGGGACTATACGCAGTATTTT. Its protein product is CASSVATRERRAGDYTQYF.

This rearrangement joins TRBV5-4 to TRBJ2-3, with TRBD2 matching over 7 bases. The CDR3 sequence is 15 residues long. V dropped 0 bases and J dropped 6; count of bases not matched to a gene: 7. Germline V CDR1 and CDR2: SGHNT, YYREEE (reference sequence). CDR3 region: CASSLAGTNSDTQYF. The CDR3 coding sequence is TGTGCCAGCAGCTTGGCCGGGACTAACTCGGATACGCAGTATTTT.

The chain is built from TRBV2 and TRBJ2-7, with no clear D. The V end was cut by 4 bases, the J end by 3 bases, with 7 bases between. Germline assignment: CDR1 SNHLY and CDR2 FYNNEI. This CDR3 region has 12 residues. CDR3 DNA sequence: TGTGCCAGCAGTGCAGACCTCTACGAGCAGTACTTC. This gives the protein CASSADLYEQYF.

The chain couples TRBV2 to TRBJ2-5; 7 nucleotides line up with TRBD1. The CDR3 runs to 15 residues. With 7 bases clipped from V and 4 bases from J, the junction kept 12 bases outside the gene matches. CDR1 and CDR2 from the germline V gene are SNHLY and FYNNEI. The CDR3 region is CASKDRTGPGETQYF. CDR3 bases: TGTGCCAGCAAGGATCGGACAGGCCCGGGAGAGACCCAGTACTTC.

The V and J genes are TRBV15 and TRBJ1-1; 10 bases match TRBD1. Germline V gene sequence: CDR1 LNHNV, CDR2 YYDKDF (reference sequence). CDR3 length equals 17 residues. J was trimmed by 3 bases and V by 1 base; bases with no gene match: 8. CDR3 in DNA: TGTGCCACCAGCAGAGTTAACTTCGGGACAGGGGACACTGAAGCTTTCTTT. Amino acid sequence: CATSRVNFGTGDTEAFF.

The rearrangement uses TRBV7-6 and TRBJ2-2, with D possibly TRBD1 on 6 matching bases. Deletions cut 5 bases from V and 1 base from J, with 14 bases between. Germline V lookup: CDR1 SGHVS, CDR2 FNYEAQ. The CDR3 runs 16 residues. This CDR3 reads CASSAPGTQNTGELFF. The CDR3 nucleotides read TGTGCCAGCAGCGCCCCCGGGACACAGAACACCGGGGAGCTGTTTTTT.

The chain links TRBV9 to TRBJ1-1; maybe TRBD1 (5 bases). V lost 0 bases, J lost 3 bases, and 9 bases lay in between. Germline CDR1 and CDR2: SGDLS and YYNGEE. The CDR3 loop spans 14 amino acids. CDR3 sequence (DNA): TGTGCCAGCAGCGTAGGGGCGGGGGACACTGAAGCTTTCTTT. The encoded protein is CASSVGAGDTEAFF.

This sequence joins TRBV4-2 and TRBJ1-2, with D uncertain. The CDR3 runs 14 residues. The V gene's germline CDR1 is LGHNA and CDR2 YNFKEQ. The germline V and J ends were trimmed by 4 bases and 2 bases, with 11 bases remaining between them. The CDR3 coding sequence is TGTGCCAGCAGCCCAGCTGCAGCGAACTATGGCTACACCTTC. It yields the protein CASSPAAANYGYTF.

The chain is built from TRBV2 and TRBJ1-6; 8 bases fit TRBD1. Unmatched junction bases numbered 6, after V lost 5 bases and J lost 9 bases. Germline V gene sequence: CDR1 SNHLY, CDR2 FYNNEI. The CDR3 extends over 14 amino acids. The CDR3 sequence is CASSWTGLGSPLHF. In DNA, the CDR3 is TGTGCCAGCAGTTGGACAGGGCTAGGTTCACCCCTCCACTTT.

The chain uses TRBV27 and TRBJ2-5; 8 bases are shared with TRBD1. V dropped 5 bases and J dropped 7; count of bases not matched to a gene: 12. Germline lookup yields CDR1 MNHEY and CDR2 SMNVEV (reference sequence). This CDR3 is built from 15 residues. CDR3 DNA: TGTGCCAGCAGTCCATCGGGACAGGCCAAACGGACCCAGTACTTC. Its protein product is CASSPSGQAKRTQYF.

The chain joins TRBV6-1 to TRBJ1-1; 7 nucleotides match TRBD1. The trim removed 6 bases at V and 4 bases at J, leaving 8 bases unmatched. Germline CDR1 is MNHNS and CDR2 is SASEGT. CDR3 length: 14 residues. Here the CDR3 reads CASRTDRASTEAFF. As DNA, the CDR3 is TGTGCCAGCAGGACCGACAGGGCGAGCACTGAAGCTTTCTTT.

The V gene is TRBV15, the J gene TRBJ1-1, with D perhaps matching TRBD1 (5 bases). Between the trimmed V and J ends, which lost 1 base and 4 bases, there was a span of 13 bases. The CDR3 is made up of 15 amino acids. Germline values: CDR1 LNHNV, CDR2 YYDKDF (reference sequence). DNA for the CDR3: TGTGCCACCAGCAGAGTTCGAGCAGGGCGCACTGAAGCTTTCTTT. The encoded protein is CATSRVRAGRTEAFF.

The chain has TRBV19 and TRBJ1-1; D might be TRBD1 (6 bases). Trimming took off 7 bases at V and 3 bases at J, with 18 bases between the two ends. This CDR3 is built from 15 residues. CDR1 is LNHDA and CDR2 is SQIVND in the germline V gene (reference sequence). The CDR3 bases are TGTGCCAGTACCTATAGGGTCGGGGGCCACACTGAAGCTTTCTTT. Translated: CASTYRVGGHTEAFF. The full variable domain, with the rest looked up from reference TRBV19 and TRBJ1-1, is DGGITQSPKYLFRKEGQNVTLSCEQNLNHDAMYWYRQDPGQGLRLIYYSQIVNDFQKGDIAEGYSVSREKKESFPLTVTSAQKNPTAFYLCASTYRVGGHTEAFFGQGTRLTVV.